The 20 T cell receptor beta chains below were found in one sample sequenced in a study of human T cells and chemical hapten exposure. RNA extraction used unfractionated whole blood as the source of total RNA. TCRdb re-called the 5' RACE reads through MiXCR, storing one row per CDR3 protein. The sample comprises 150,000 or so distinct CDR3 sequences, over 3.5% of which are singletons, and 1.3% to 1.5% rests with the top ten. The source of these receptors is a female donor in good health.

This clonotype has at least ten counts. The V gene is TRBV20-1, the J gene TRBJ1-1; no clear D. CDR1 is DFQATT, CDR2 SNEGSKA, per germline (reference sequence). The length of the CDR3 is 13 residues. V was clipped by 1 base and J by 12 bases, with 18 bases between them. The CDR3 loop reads CSARAVVGSYTFF. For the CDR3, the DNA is TGCAGTGCTAGAGCTGTTGTAGGGAGTTATACTTTCTTT.

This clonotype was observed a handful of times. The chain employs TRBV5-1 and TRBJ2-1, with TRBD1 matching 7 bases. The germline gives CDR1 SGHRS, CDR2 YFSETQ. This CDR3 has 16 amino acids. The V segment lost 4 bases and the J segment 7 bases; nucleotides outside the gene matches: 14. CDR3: CASSTARQGSKNEQFF. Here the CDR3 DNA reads TGCGCCAGCAGCACCGCTAGACAGGGAAGTAAGAATGAGCAGTTCTTC.

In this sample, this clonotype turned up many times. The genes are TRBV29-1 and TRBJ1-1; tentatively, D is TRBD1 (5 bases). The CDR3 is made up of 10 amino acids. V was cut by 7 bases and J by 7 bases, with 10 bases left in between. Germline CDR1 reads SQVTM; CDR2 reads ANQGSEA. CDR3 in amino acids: CSGGTLEAFF. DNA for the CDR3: TGCAGCGGCGGGACTCTTGAAGCTTTCTTT.

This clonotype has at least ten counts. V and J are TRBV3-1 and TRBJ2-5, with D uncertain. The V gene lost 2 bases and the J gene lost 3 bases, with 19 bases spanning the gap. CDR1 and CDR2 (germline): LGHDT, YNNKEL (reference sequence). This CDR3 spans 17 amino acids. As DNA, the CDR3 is TGTGCCAGCAGCCAACAGCTACCCCTTCCAACTGAAGAGACCCAGTACTTC. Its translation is CASSQQLPLPTEETQYF.

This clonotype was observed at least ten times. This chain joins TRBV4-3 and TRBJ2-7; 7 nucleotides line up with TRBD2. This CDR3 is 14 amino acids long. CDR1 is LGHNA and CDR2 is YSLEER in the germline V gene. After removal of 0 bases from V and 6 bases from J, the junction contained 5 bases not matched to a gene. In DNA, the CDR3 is TGCGCCAGCAGCCAAGATTTTGGGAGGGGCGAGCAGTACTTC. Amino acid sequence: CASSQDFGRGEQYF.

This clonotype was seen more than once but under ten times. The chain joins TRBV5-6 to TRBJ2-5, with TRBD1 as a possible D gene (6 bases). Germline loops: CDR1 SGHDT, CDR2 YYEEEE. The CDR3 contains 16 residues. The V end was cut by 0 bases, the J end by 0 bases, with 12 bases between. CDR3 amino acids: CASSLVDRMYQETQYF. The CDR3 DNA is TGTGCCAGCAGCTTGGTAGACAGGATGTACCAAGAGACCCAGTACTTC.

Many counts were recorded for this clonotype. This CDR3 reads CASNSAPTEAFF. CDR3 nucleotides: TGTGCCAGCAACTCGGCCCCCACTGAAGCTTTCTTT. V gene TRBV5-6 combines with J gene TRBJ1-1; D is unclear. Germline loops: CDR1 SGHDT, CDR2 YYEEEE. This CDR3 region has 12 residues. Deletions cut 6 bases from V and 4 bases from J, with 10 bases between.

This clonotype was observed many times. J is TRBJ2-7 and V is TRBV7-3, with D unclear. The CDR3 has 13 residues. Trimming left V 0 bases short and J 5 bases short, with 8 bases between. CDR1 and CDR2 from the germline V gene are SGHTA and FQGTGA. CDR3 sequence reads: CASSLTPNDEQYF. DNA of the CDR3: TGTGCCAGCAGCTTAACCCCCAACGACGAGCAGTACTTC.

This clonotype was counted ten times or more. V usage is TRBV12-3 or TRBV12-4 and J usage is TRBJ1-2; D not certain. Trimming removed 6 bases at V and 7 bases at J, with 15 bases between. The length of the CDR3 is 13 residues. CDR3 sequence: CASSPSAGSGYTF. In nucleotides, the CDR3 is TGTGCCAGCAGCCCGTCTGCAGGAAGTGGCTACACCTTC.

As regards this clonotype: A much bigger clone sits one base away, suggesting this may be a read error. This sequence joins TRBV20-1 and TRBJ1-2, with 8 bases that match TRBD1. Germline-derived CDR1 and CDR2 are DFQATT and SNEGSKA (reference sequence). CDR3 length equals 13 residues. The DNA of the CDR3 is TGCAGTGCTAGAGTGGACAGGGCTCATGGCTGCACCTTC. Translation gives CSARVDRAHGCTF.

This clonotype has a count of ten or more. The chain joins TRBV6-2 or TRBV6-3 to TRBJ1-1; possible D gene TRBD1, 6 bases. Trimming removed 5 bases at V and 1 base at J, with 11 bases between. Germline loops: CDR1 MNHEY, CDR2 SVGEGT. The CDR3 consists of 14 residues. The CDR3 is CASSHLQGNTEAFF. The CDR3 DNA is TGTGCCAGCAGTCACCTACAGGGGAACACTGAAGCTTTCTTT.

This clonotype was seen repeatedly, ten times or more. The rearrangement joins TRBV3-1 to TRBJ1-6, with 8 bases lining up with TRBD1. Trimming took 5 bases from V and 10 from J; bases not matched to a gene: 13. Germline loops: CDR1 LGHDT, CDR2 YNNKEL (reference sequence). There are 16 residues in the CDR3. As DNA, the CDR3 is TGTGCCAGCAGCGAAACCTCCGGACAGGGCGGGTCACCCCTCCACTTT. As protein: CASSETSGQGGSPLHF.

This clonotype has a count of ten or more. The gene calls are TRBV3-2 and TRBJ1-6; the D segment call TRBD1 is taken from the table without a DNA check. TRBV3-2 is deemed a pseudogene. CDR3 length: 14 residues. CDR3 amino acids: CASSRGIRVSPLHF. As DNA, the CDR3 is TGTGCCAGCAGCCGGGGGATCCGGGTTTCACCCCTCCACTTT.

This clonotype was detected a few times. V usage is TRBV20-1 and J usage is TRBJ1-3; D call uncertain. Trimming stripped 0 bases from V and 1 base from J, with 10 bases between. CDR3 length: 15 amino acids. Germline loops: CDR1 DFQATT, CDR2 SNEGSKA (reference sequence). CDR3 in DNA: TGCAGTGCTAGAGATGTCATCAAATCTGGAAACACCATATATTTT. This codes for CSARDVIKSGNTIYF.

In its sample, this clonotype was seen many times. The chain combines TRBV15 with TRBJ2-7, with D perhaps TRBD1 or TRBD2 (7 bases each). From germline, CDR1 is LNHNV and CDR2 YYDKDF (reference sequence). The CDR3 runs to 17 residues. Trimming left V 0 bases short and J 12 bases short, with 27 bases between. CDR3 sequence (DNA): TGTGCCACCAGCAGAGATGGGGAGGGGGGACAGAGCTATCATCGGTACTTC. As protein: CATSRDGEGGQSYHRYF.

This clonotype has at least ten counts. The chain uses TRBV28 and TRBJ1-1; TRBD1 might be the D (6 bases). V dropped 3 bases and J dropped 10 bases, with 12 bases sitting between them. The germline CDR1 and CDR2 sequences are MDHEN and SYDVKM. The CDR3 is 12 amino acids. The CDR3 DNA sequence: TGTGCCAGCAGTTTTACAGGGATCCGAGCTTTCTTT. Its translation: CASSFTGIRAFF. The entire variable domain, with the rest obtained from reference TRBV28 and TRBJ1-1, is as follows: DVKVTQSSRYLVKRTGEKVFLECVQDMDHENMFWYRQDPGLGLRLIYFSYDVKMKEKGDIPEGYSVSREKKERFSLILESASTNQTSMYLCASSFTGIRAFFGQGTRLTVV.

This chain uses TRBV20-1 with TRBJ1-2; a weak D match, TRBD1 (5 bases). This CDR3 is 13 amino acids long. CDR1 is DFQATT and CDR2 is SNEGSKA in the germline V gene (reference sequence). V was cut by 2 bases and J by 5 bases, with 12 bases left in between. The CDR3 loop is CSARTGPLYGYTF. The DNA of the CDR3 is TGCAGTGCTAGAACGGGACCCCTTTATGGCTACACCTTC.

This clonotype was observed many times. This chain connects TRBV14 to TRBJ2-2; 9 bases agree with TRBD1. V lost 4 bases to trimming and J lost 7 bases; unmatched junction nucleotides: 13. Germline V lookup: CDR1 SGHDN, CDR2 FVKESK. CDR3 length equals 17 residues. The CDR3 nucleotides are TGTGCCAGCAGCCCCCCGCCCGGGACAGGGCCGGTCGGGGAGCTGTTTTTT. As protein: CASSPPPGTGPVGELFF.

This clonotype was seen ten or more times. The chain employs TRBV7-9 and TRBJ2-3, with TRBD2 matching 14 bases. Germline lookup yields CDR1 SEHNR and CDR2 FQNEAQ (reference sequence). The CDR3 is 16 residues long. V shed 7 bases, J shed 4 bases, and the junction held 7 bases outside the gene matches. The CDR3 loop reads CASNRLAGGPSDTQYF. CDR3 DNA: TGTGCCAGCAACCGACTAGCGGGGGGGCCTTCAGATACGCAGTATTTT.

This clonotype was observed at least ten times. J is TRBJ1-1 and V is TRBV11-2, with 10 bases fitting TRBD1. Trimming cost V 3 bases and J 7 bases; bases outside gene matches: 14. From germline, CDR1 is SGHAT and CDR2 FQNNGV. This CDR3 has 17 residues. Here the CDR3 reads CASSLGTGAVVGIEAFF. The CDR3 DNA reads TGTGCCAGCAGCTTGGGGACAGGGGCGGTTGTTGGCATTGAAGCTTTCTTT.